Ten or more counts support the clone carrying this T cell receptor beta chain. Its target is unknown. Losses at the gene ends were 4 bases for V and 3 bases for J; bases not matched to a gene: 6. CDR3 length: 14 amino acids. CDR1 is SGHRS and CDR2 is YFSETQ in the germline V gene. The data originate from a study of T cells in Graves' hyperthyroidism and ophthalmopathy. There were TCR beta CDR3 regions amplified from RNA transcripts. With the HTBI primer set, the TCR CDR3 went through a first round of RT-PCR. TCRdb analysed the multiplex PCR reads with MiXCR anew, one entry per CDR3 protein. The sample carries roughly 100,000 distinct CDR3 sequences, 47% recorded once. It was 8 to 10 ml of fresh peripheral blood that supplied the PBMCs. The study's findings and limits: The majority of expanded thyroid clonotypes above 0.001 also appeared in blood.

This TCR was recovered from a man aged 35-49 years with Graves' hyperthyroidism. V and J are TRBV5-1 and TRBJ1-2; 7 bases match TRBD1. The specimen sequenced was blood. The CDR3 spells CASSTRDRDYGYTF. The DNA of the CDR3 is TGCGCCAGCAGCACGCGGGACAGAGACTATGGCTACACCTTC.